The 10 T cell receptor beta chains in this list originate from one sample, sequenced in a study of CD8+ T cells in alopecia areata. Extracted RNA was reverse transcribed, and the resulting cDNA served as sequencing template. TCRdb keeps only in-frame clones here, not all; method: immunoSEQ multiplex PCR. In the table there are fewer than 200,000 clones, approximately 56% of which are singletons. The sequencing used CD4+ T cells sorted from blood, collected at week 0. These receptors came from a human donor with alopecia areata.

This chain joins TRBV29-1 and TRBJ1-1, with D perhaps matching TRBD1 (5 bases). Germline CDR1 and CDR2: SQVTM and ANQGSEA. V was cut by 6 bases and J by 4 bases, with 12 bases left in between. The CDR3 covers 12 residues. The CDR3 region has the DNA TGCAGCGTGGAGGGACGGCGCACTGAAGCTTTCTTT. Amino acid sequence: CSVEGRRTEAFF.

This chain links TRBV5-6 with TRBJ2-5; D is perhaps TRBD1 or TRBD2 (5 bases each). The CDR3 covers 11 residues. The germline CDR1 and CDR2 sequences are SGHDT and YYEEEE. V lost 4 bases, J lost 4 bases, and 5 bases lay in between. DNA of the CDR3: TGTGCCAGCAGCGGGGGAGAGACCCAGTACTTC. Its translation is CASSGGETQYF.

Here the CDR3 reads CASSSGGTGNTEAFF. The CDR3 DNA reads as TGTGCCAGCAGCTCCGGGGGCACAGGGAACACTGAAGCTTTCTTT. The chain combines TRBV7-8 with TRBJ1-1; tentatively, D is TRBD1 (6 bases). There are 15 residues in the CDR3. V was clipped by 4 bases and J by 1 base, with 13 bases between them. The germline gives CDR1 SGHVS, CDR2 FQNEAQ.

The chain combines TRBV27 with TRBJ1-5, with D unclear. This CDR3 has 13 residues. V lost 3 bases and J lost 7, with 10 bases in between. CDR1 and CDR2 (germline): MNHEY, SMNVEV (reference sequence). The CDR3 region is CASSLGGLQPQHF. CDR3 nucleotide sequence: TGTGCCAGCAGTTTGGGAGGGTTGCAGCCCCAGCATTTT.

There are a few counts of this clone. The chain has TRBV6-1 and TRBJ2-2; the match to TRBD2 covers 7 bases. Germline CDR1 reads MNHNS; CDR2 reads SASEGT. The CDR3 spans 13 residues. The J segment lost 5 bases and the V segment lost 4 bases, leaving 1 base of the junction unmatched. CDR3 DNA sequence: TGTGCCAGCAGTGGGCGGGGGACCGGGGAGCTGTTTTTT. It yields the protein CASSGRGTGELFF.

This clone was detected a few times. The CDR3 sequence: CAISESDRAGNQPQHF. CDR3 nucleotides: TGTGCCATCAGTGAGTCGGACAGGGCCGGCAATCAGCCCCAGCATTTT. The genes are TRBV10-3 and TRBJ1-5, with TRBD1 matching over 8 bases. The germline V gene encodes CDR1 ENHRY and CDR2 SYGVKD. The V gene end was trimmed by 0 bases and the J gene end by 2 bases; junction bases not matched to a gene: 3. CDR3 length: 16 residues.

The rearrangement links TRBV5-6 to TRBJ1-2; 7 positions agree with TRBD1. Germline lookup yields CDR1 SGHDT and CDR2 YYEEEE. The V and J ends lost 6 bases and 4 bases, in that order; junction bases with no gene match: 9. This CDR3 is built from 14 residues. CDR3 residues: CASTDRDSSYGYTF. The CDR3 region has the DNA TGTGCCAGCACCGACAGGGACAGCTCCTATGGCTACACCTTC.

This clone was counted at least ten times. This sequence joins TRBV9 and TRBJ1-3; D is perhaps TRBD1 (5 bases). This CDR3 has 15 residues. The V end lost 2 bases, the J end lost 0 bases, and 9 bases lay between the germline ends. Germline CDR1 SGDLS, CDR2 YYNGEE. The CDR3 nucleotides read TGTGCCAGCAGCGTGGGGACCAGCTCTGGAAACACCATATATTTT. It yields the protein CASSVGTSSGNTIYF.

The CDR3: CASSLGISNTEAFF. The CDR3 nucleotides read TGCGCCAGCAGCTTGGGGATATCGAACACTGAAGCTTTCTTT. The chain carries TRBV5-1 and TRBJ1-1; D is undetermined. The V gene's germline CDR1 is SGHRS and CDR2 YFSETQ. The ends were cut back, 0 bases at V and 1 base at J, with 7 bases in the middle. There are 14 residues in the CDR3. The full variable domain, with the rest looked up from reference TRBV5-1 and TRBJ1-1, is KAGVTQTPRYLIKTRGQQVTLSCSPISGHRSVSWYQQTPGQGLQFLFEYFSETQRNKGNFPGRFSGRQFSNSRSEMNVSTLELGDSALYLCASSLGISNTEAFFGQGTRLTVV.

The V gene is TRBV28, the J gene TRBJ1-2, with TRBD1 matching over 7 bases. Unmatched junction bases numbered 11, after V lost 10 bases and J lost 6 bases. There are 13 residues in the CDR3. From germline, CDR1 is MDHEN and CDR2 SYDVKM. The CDR3 nucleotides read TGTGCCACCCCAGGGGAGGGGGCTCATGGCTACACCTTC. Translation: CATPGEGAHGYTF.